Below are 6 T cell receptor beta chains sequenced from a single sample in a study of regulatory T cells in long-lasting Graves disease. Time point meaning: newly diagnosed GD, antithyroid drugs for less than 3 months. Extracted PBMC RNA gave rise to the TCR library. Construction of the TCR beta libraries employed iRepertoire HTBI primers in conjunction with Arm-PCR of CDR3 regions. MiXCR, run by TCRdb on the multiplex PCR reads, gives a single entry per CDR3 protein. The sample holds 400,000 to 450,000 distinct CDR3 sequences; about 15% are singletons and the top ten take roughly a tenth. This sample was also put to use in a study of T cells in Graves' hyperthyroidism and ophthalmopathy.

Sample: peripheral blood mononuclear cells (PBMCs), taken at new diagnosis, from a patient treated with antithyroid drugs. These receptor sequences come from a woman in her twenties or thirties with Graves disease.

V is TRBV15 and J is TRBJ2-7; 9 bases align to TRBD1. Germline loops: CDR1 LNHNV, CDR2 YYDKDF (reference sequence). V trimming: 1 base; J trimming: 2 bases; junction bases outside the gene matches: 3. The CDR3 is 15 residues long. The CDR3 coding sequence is TGTGCCACCAGCAGAGGCCGGGACAGGGCCTACGAGCAGTACTTC. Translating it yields CATSRGRDRAYEQYF.

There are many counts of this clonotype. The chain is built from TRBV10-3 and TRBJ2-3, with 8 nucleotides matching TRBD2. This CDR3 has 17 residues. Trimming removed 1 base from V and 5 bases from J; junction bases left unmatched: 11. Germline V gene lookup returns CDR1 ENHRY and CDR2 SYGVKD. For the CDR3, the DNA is TGTGCCATCAGTGAGTATCGAGCGGGAGTGGCCGGAGATACGCAGTATTTT. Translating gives CAISEYRAGVAGDTQYF.

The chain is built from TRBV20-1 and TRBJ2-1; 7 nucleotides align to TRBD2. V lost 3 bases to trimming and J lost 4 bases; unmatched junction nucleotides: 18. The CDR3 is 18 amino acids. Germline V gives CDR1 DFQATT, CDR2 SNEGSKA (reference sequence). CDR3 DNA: TGCAGTGCTAGGCCCCGGCGCTGGGCTAGCGGCATTTACAATGAGCAGTTCTTC. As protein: CSARPRRWASGIYNEQFF.

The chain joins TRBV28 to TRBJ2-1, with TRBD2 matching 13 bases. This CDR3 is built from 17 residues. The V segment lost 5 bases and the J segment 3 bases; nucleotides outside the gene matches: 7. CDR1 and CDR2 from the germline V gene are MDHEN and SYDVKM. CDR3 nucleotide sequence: TGTGCCAGCAGTCCAAGACTAGCGGGAGGTATCTACAATGAGCAGTTCTTC. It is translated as CASSPRLAGGIYNEQFF.

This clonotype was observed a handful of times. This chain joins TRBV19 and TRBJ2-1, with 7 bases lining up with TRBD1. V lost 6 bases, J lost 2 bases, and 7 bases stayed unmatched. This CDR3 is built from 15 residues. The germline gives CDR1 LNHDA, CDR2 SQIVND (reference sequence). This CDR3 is CASRPRDRTYNEQFF. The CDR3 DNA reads TGTGCCAGTAGGCCCCGGGACAGAACCTACAATGAGCAGTTCTTC.

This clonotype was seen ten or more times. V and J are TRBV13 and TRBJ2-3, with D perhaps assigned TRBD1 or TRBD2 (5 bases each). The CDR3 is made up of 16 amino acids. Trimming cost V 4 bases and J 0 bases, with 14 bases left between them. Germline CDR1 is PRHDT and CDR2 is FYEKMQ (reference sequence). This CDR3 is CASSSGTRTSTDTQYF. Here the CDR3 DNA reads TGTGCCAGCAGCTCTGGGACGCGGACTAGCACAGATACGCAGTATTTT.